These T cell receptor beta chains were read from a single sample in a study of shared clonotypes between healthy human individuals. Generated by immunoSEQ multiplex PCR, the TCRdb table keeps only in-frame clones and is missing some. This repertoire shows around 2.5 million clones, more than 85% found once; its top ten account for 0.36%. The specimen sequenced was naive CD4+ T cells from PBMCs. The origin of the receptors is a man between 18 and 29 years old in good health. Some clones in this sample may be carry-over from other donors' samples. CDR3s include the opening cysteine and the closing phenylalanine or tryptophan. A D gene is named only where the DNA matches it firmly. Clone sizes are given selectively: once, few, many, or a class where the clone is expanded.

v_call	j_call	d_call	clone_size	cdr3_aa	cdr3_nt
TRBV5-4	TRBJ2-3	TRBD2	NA	CASSGTAGGPRPDTQYF	TGTGCCAGCAGCGGTACGGCGGGAGGGCCGCGACCAGATACGCAGTATTTT
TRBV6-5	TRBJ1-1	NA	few	CASSYSRATEAFF	TGTGCCAGCAGTTACTCGAGGGCGACTGAAGCTTTCTTT
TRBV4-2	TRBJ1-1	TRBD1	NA	CASSHIVSGQTAFF	TGTGCCAGCAGCCATATCGTGTCGGGACAGACGGCTTTCTTT
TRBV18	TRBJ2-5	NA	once	CASSRQRAQETQYF	TGTGCCAGCTCAAGACAGCGCGCGCAAGAGACCCAGTACTTC
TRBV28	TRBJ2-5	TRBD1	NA	CASSPSPGQGEIWTQYF	TGTGCCAGCAGCCCCTCTCCGGGACAGGGCGAGATTTGGACCCAGTACTTC
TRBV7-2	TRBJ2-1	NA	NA	CASGVTGSSYNEQFF	TGTGCCAGCGGGGTAACGGGGAGCTCCTACAATGAGCAGTTCTTC
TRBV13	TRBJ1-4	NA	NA	CASSLGGEKLFF	TGTGCCAGCAGCTTAGGAGGTGAAAAACTGTTTTTT
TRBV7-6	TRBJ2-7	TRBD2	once	CASSLTSAGAGYEQYF	TGTGCCAGCAGCCTAACCTCCGCGGGAGCAGGCTACGAGCAGTACTTC
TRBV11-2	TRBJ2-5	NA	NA	CASSLGIWQETQYF	TGTGCCAGCAGTCTAGGGATATGGCAAGAGACCCAGTACTTC
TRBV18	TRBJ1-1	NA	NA	CASSLGQRGNTEAFF	TGTGCCAGCTCGCTGGGGCAGAGGGGAAACACTGAAGCTTTCTTT
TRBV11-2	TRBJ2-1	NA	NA	CASSPRRGNEQFF	TGTGCCAGCAGCCCCCGGCGGGGCAATGAGCAGTTCTTC
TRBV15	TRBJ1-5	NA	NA	CATSRGEEWGQPQHF	TGTGCCACCAGCAGAGGGGAGGAGTGGGGGCAGCCCCAGCATTTT
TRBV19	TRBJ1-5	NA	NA	CASSIGGVGNQPQHF	TGTGCCAGTAGTATAGGGGGGGTCGGCAATCAGCCCCAGCATTTT
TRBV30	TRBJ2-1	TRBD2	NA	CAWSTRLARSYNEQFF	TGTGCCTGGAGTACCCGACTAGCGCGGTCCTACAATGAGCAGTTCTTC
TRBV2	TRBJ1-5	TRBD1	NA	CASSRQGWGNQPQHF	TGTGCCAGCAGTCGACAGGGATGGGGCAATCAGCCCCAGCATTTT
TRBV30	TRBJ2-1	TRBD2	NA	CAWSPAGGPGNEQFF	TGTGCCTGGAGTCCGGCGGGAGGGCCAGGGAATGAGCAGTTCTTC
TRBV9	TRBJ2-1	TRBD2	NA	CAGNQGLAGLLPNNEQFF	TGTGCCGGCAACCAGGGACTAGCGGGCCTCCTACCCAACAATGAGCAGTTCTTC
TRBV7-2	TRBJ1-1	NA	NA	CASSLKGRGTEAFF	TGTGCCAGCAGCTTAAAAGGAAGGGGCACTGAAGCTTTCTTT
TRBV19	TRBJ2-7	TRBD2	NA	CASSTTTSGRRYEQYF	TGTGCCAGTAGTACCACGACTAGCGGGAGAAGGTACGAGCAGTACTTC
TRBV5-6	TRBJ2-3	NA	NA	CASSSRTGTDTQYF	TGTGCCAGCAGCTCCCGTACCGGCACAGATACGCAGTATTTT
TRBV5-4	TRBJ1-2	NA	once	CATTKRQIYGYTF	TGTGCCACCACAAAAAGACAGATCTATGGCTACACCTTC
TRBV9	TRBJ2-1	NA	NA	CASSVQSSAYNEQFF	TGTGCCAGCAGCGTACAATCCTCGGCATACAATGAGCAGTTCTTC
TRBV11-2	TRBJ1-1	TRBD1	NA	CGTVDRANTEAFF	TGTGGCACAGTAGACAGGGCGAACACTGAAGCTTTCTTT
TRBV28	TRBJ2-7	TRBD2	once	CASSYRRGSVSYEQYF	TGTGCCAGCAGCTACCGACGCGGGAGCGTCTCCTACGAGCAGTACTTC
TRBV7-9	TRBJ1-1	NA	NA	CASSLATVEAFF	TGTGCCAGCAGCTTAGCGACAGTTGAAGCTTTCTTT
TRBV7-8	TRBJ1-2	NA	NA	CASSPTGGLTGGYTF	TGTGCCAGCAGCCCCACGGGGGGCCTAACAGGGGGCTACACCTTC
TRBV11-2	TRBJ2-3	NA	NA	CASSSRGQSTDTQYF	TGTGCCAGCAGCTCACGGGGGCAAAGCACAGATACGCAGTATTTT
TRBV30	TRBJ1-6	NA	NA	CAWSVLRSPLHF	TGTGCCTGGAGTGTACTCAGATCACCCCTCCACTTT
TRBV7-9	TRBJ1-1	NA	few	CASSRGNLNTEAFF	TGTGCCAGCAGCCGAGGGAACCTAAACACTGAAGCTTTCTTT
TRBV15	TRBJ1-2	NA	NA	CATSRDLASSGGYTF	TGTGCCACCAGCAGAGATCTGGCGAGTAGCGGTGGCTACACCTTC
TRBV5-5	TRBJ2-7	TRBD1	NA	CASSIGDSSYEQYF	TGTGCCAGCAGCATAGGGGACAGTTCCTACGAGCAGTACTTC
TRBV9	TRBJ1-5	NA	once	CASSSGTSSGPQHF	TGTGCCAGCAGCTCAGGGACTTCTTCGGGGCCCCAGCATTTT
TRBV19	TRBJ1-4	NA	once	CASSPADRTTNEKLFF	TGTGCCAGTAGTCCGGCCGACAGAACAACTAATGAAAAACTGTTTTTT
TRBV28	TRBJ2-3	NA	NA	CASSPGTMGTDTQYF	TGTGCCAGCAGTCCCGGGACAATGGGGACAGATACGCAGTATTTT
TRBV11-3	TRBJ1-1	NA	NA	CASSRKAGDTEAFF	TGTGCCAGCAGCCGAAAAGCGGGGGACACTGAAGCTTTCTTT
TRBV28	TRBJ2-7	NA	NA	CASSLWLGRTYEQYF	TGTGCCAGCAGTTTATGGCTCGGCCGGACCTACGAGCAGTACTTC
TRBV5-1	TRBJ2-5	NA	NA	CASSPPRREETQYF	TGCGCCAGCAGCCCCCCAAGACGGGAAGAGACCCAGTACTTC
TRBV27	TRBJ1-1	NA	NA	CASSKTLNTEAFF	TGTGCCAGCAGTAAGACGCTGAACACTGAAGCTTTCTTT
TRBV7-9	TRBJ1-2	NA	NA	CASTTTKGINYGYTF	TGTGCCAGTACCACCACTAAGGGGATTAACTATGGCTACACCTTC
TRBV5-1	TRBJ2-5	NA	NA	CASSLEGQETQYF	TGCGCCAGCAGCTTGGAAGGCCAAGAGACCCAGTACTTC
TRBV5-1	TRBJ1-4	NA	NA	CASSLDPTNEKLFF	TGCGCCAGCAGTCTTGACCCAACTAATGAAAAACTGTTTTTT
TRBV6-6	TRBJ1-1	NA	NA	CASSYRSVGEAFF	TGTGCCAGCAGTTATCGGTCAGTGGGGGAAGCTTTCTTT
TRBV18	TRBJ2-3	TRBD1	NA	CASSPQTGTGDRGTQYF	TGTGCCAGCTCGCCTCAAACGGGGACAGGGGACCGGGGTACGCAGTATTTT
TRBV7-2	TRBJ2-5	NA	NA	CASSPAAETQYF	TGTGCCAGCAGCCCCGCCGCCGAGACCCAGTACTTC
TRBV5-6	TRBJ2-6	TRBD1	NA	CASSSQDRVSGANVLTF	TGTGCCAGCAGCTCCCAAGACAGGGTTTCTGGGGCCAACGTCCTGACTTTC
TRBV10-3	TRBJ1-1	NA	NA	CAISEPVRGPEAFF	TGTGCCATCAGTGAGCCTGTCAGGGGTCCTGAAGCTTTCTTT
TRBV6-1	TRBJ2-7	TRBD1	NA	CASSARTGYEQYF	TGTGCCAGCAGTGCCAGGACAGGCTACGAGCAGTACTTC
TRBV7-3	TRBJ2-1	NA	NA	CASSSSLPTEQFF	TGTGCCAGCAGCTCCTCCCTGCCGACAGAGCAGTTCTTC
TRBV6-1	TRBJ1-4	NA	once	CASSEARFGSNEKLFF	TGTGCCAGCAGTGAAGCGCGGTTCGGTTCTAATGAAAAACTGTTTTTT